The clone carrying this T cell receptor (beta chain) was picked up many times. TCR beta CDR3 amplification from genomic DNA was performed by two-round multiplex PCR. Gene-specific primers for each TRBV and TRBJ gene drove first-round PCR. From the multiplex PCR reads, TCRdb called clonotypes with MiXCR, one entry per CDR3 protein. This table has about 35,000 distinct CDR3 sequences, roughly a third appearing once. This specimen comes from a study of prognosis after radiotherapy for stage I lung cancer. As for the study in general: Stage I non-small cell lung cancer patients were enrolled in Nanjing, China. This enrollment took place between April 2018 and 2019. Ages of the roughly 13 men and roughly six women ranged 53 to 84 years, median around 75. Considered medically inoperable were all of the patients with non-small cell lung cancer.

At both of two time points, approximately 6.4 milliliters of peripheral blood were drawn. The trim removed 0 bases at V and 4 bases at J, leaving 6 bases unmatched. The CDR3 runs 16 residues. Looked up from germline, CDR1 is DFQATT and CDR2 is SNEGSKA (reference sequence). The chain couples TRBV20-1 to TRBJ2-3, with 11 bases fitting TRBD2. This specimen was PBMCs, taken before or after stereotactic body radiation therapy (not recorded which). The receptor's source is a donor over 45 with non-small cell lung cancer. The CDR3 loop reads CSARDLLAGDADTQYF. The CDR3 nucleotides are TGCAGTGCTAGAGATTTACTAGCGGGGGACGCAGATACGCAGTATTTT.